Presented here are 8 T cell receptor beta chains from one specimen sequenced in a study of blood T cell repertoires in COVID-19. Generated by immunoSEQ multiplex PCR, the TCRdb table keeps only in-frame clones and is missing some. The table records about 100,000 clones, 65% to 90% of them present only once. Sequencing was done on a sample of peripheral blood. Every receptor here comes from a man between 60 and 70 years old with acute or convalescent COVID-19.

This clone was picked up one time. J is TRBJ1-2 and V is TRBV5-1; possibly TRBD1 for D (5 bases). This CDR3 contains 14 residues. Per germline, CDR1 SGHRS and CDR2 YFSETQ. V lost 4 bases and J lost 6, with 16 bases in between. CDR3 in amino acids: CASSALTAPDGYTF. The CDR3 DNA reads TGCGCCAGCAGCGCTTTGACAGCCCCCGATGGCTACACCTTC.

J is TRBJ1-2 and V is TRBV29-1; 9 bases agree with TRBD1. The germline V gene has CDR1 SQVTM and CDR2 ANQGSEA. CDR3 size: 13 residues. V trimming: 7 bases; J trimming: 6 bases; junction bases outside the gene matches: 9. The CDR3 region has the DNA TGCAGCGGCCGGACAGGGGATACGGATGGCTACACCTTC. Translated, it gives CSGRTGDTDGYTF. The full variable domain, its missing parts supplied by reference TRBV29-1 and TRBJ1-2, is SAVISQKPSRDICQRGTSLTIQCQVDSQVTMMFWYRQQPGQSLTLIATANQGSEATYESGFVIDKFPISRPNLTFSTLTVSNMSPEDSSIYLCSGRTGDTDGYTFGSGTRLTVV.

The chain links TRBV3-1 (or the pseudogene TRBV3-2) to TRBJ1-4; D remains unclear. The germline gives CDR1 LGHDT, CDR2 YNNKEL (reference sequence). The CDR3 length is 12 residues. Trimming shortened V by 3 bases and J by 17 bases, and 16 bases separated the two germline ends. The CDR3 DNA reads TGTGCCAGCAGCCATCCGGGAGTAGGTTGTTTTTTT. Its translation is CASSHPGVGCFF.

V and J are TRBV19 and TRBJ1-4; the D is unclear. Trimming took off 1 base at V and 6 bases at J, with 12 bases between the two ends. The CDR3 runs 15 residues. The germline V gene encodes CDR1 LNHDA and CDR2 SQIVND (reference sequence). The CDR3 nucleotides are TGTGCCAGTAGTATAGGCGGGAAACTCTATGAAAAACTGTTTTTT. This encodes CASSIGGKLYEKLFF.

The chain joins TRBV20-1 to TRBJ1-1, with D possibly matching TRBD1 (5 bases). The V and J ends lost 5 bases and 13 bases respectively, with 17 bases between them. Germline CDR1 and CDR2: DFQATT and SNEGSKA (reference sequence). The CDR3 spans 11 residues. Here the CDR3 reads CSASGLPPGFF. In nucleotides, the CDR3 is TGCAGTGCTTCGGGACTTCCGCCCGGTTTCTTT.

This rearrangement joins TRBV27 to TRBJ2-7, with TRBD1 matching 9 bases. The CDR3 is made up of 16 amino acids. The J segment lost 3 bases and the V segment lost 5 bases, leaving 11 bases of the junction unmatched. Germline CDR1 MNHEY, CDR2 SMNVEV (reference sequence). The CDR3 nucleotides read TGTGCCAGCAGTCGAGGGACAGGGCAACGATTCTACGAGCAGTACTTC. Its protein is CASSRGTGQRFYEQYF.

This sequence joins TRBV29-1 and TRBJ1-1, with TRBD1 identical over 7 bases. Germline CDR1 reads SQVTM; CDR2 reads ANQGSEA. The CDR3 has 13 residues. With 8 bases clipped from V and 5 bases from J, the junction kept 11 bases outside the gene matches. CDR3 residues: CSSKTGVGTEAFF. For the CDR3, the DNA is TGCAGCTCTAAAACAGGGGTGGGGACTGAAGCTTTCTTT.

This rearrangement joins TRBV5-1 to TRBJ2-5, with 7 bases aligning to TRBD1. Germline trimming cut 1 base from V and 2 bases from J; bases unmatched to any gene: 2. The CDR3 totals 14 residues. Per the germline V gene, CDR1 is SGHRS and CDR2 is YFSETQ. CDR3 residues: CASSLSGGQETQYF. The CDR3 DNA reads TGCGCCAGCAGCTTGTCAGGGGGACAAGAGACCCAGTACTTC.